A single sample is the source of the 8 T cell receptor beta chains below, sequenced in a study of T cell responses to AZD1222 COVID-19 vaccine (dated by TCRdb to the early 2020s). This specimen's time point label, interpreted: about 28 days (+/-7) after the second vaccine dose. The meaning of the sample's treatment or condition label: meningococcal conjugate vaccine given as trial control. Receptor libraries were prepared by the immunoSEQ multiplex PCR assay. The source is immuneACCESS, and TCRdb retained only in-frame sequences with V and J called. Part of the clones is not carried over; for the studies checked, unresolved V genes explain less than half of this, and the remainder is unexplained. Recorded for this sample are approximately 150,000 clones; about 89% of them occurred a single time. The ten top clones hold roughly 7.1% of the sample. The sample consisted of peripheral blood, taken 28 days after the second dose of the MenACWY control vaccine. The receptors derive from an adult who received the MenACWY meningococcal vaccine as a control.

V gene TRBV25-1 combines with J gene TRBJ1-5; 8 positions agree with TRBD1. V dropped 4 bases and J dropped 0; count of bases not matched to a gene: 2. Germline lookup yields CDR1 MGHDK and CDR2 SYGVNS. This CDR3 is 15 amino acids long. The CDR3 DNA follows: TGTGCCAGCAGTGCGACAGGGGTTAGCAATCAGCCCCAGCATTTT. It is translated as CASSATGVSNQPQHF.

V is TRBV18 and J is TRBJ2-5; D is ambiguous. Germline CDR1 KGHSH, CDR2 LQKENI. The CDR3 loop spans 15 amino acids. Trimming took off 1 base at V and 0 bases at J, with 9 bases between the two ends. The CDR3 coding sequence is TGTGCCAGCTCACCACGATACCAGGACCAAGAGACCCAGTACTTC. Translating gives CASSPRYQDQETQYF.

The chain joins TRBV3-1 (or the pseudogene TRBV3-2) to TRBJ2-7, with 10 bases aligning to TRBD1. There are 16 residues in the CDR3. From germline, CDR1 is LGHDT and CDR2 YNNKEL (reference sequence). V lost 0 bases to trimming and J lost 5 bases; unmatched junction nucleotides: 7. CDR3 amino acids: CASSQDEGQGNHEQYF. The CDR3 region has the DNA TGTGCCAGCAGCCAAGATGAGGGACAGGGGAACCACGAGCAGTACTTC.

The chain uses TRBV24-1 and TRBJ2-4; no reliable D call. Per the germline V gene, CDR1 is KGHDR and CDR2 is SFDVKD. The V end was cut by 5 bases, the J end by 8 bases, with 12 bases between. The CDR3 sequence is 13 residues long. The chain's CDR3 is CATSGPRMDIQYF. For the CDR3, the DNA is TGTGCCACCAGTGGGCCCCGGATGGACATTCAGTACTTC.

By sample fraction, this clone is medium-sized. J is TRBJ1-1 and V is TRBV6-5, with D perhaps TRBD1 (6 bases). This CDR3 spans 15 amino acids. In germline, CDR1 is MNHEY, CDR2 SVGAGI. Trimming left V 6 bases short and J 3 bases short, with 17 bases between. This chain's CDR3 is CASSPGTRGHTEAFF. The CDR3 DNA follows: TGTGCCAGCAGCCCCGGGACCAGGGGACACACTGAAGCTTTCTTT.

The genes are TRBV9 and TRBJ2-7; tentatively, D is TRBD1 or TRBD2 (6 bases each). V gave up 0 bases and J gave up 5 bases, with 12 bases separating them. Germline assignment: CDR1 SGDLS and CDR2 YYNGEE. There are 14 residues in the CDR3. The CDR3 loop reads CASSVGPGADEQYF. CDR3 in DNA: TGTGCCAGCAGCGTAGGGCCGGGGGCCGACGAGCAGTACTTC.

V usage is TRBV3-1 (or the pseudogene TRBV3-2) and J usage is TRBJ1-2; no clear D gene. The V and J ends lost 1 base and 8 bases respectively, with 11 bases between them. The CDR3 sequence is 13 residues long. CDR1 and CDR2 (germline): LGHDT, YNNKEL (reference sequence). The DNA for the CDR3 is TGTGCCAGCAGCCAAGGACCCGGGATCGGCTACACCTTC. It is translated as CASSQGPGIGYTF.

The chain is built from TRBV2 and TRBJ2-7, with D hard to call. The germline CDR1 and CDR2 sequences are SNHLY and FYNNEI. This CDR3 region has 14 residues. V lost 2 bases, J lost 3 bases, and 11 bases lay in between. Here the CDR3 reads CASSESSQSYEQYF. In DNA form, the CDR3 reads TGTGCCAGCAGTGAAAGCAGCCAGAGCTACGAGCAGTACTTC.